The 5 T cell receptor beta chains given below trace back to one sample, sequenced in a study of cytomegalovirus exposure and HLA in healthy donors. Data came from immunoSEQ multiplex PCR; TCRdb stores just in-frame clones and leaves some out. The sample consists of some 170,000 clones, over 85% of them appearing once. The sample comprised PBMCs. The source of these receptors is a man between 18 and 29 years old in good health and CMV-seropositive.

This chain uses TRBV12-5 with TRBJ2-6; D is perhaps TRBD2 (5 bases). The CDR3 covers 17 residues. The V gene's germline CDR1 is LGHNT and CDR2 FRNRAP. With 3 bases removed from V and 0 bases from J, the gap between germline ends came to 12 bases. The CDR3 nucleotides read TGTGCTAGTGGTTTTTCACGAGGGTTCTCTGGGGCCAACGTCCTGACTTTC. This codes for CASGFSRGFSGANVLTF.

In its sample, this clone was seen once. The chain links TRBV2 to TRBJ1-2, with 12 positions matching TRBD1. Germline values: CDR1 SNHLY, CDR2 FYNNEI. After removal of 8 bases from V and 7 bases from J, the junction contained 5 bases not matched to a gene. The CDR3 extends over 13 amino acids. The CDR3 DNA sequence: TGTGCCAGCGCGGGACAGGGGGCGGTTGGCTACACCTTC. Its protein product is CASAGQGAVGYTF.

This rearrangement joins TRBV25-1 to TRBJ1-2; tentatively, D is TRBD1 (6 bases). V was cut by 5 bases and J by 5 bases, with 12 bases left in between. This CDR3 spans 13 amino acids. From germline, CDR1 is MGHDK and CDR2 SYGVNS. The CDR3 nucleotides read TGTGCCAGCAGTTCGGACAGCTTGTATGGCTACACCTTC. Translation: CASSSDSLYGYTF.

J is TRBJ1-1 and V is TRBV6-5; no firm D call. The V gene's germline CDR1 is MNHEY and CDR2 SVGAGI. The CDR3 runs 12 residues. V was clipped by 4 bases and J by 7 bases, with 10 bases between them. CDR3 sequence reads: CASSFQVGEAFF. The CDR3 DNA reads TGTGCCAGCAGTTTTCAGGTCGGTGAAGCTTTCTTT.

V usage is TRBV29-1 and J usage is TRBJ2-1; maybe TRBD2 (6 bases). Between the trimmed V and J ends, which lost 4 bases and 8 bases, there was a span of 21 bases. The CDR3 sequence is 15 residues long. Germline V gene data show CDR1 as SQVTM and CDR2 as ANQGSEA. As DNA, the CDR3 is TGCAGCGTTGGGCTGACTAGTCGAGGGATGGATGAGCAGTTCTTC. Protein product: CSVGLTSRGMDEQFF.